The 2 T cell receptor beta chains presented below share a single source sample, sequenced in a study of CD8+ T cells in alopecia areata. Treatment specified: oral pan-JAK inhibitor, 5-10 mg twice daily. Following extraction, RNA underwent reverse transcription to cDNA, which served as the sequencing template. Clones were sequenced by immunoSEQ multiplex PCR, and TCRdb holds only the in-frame ones, with some missing. The table shows 90,000 to 100,000 clones, with 50% to 75% occurring only once. Sequencing was performed on CD8+ T cells sorted from blood, taken at week 4, from a patient treated with tofacitinib. These receptors all stem from a human donor with alopecia areata.

The rearrangement links TRBV27 to TRBJ2-7, with D tentatively TRBD1 (5 bases). CDR3 length: 16 amino acids. Germline-derived CDR1 and CDR2 are MNHEY and SMNVEV (reference sequence). V was shortened by 5 bases and J by 1 base, with 18 bases between the two germline ends. This CDR3 reads CASSPLTASLSYEQYF. The CDR3 nucleotides read TGTGCCAGCAGTCCGTTGACAGCGAGTTTGTCCTACGAGCAGTACTTC.

The chain links TRBV25-1 to TRBJ1-4, with D possibly TRBD1 on 6 matching bases. There are 17 residues in the CDR3. V shed 0 bases and J shed 0 bases, with 11 bases lying between them. Germline V gene data show CDR1 as MGHDK and CDR2 as SYGVNS. The CDR3: CASSEYKGVATNEKLFF. The DNA of the CDR3 is TGTGCCAGCAGTGAATATAAGGGGGTGGCAACTAATGAAAAACTGTTTTTT.